This T cell receptor beta chain was identified during a study of T cell repertoires in cytomegalovirus infection. In the study overall: Through public TCR beta signatures, both CMV infection and matching HLA type were indicated.

The CDR3 contains 15 residues. V lost 3 bases and J 4 bases, leaving 15 bases between the germline ends. Using its own MiXCR run on the reads, TCRdb lists one record per CDR3 protein. The top ten clones hold roughly 13% of a sample with around 450,000 distinct CDR3 sequences, 31% of them seen once. Notes on the study in general: Cumulative frequency of public TCR beta families picked out carriers of CMV plus the relevant HLA. In two of eight donors, the top clonotype was HLA-C-restricted CMV-specific.

Turning to this clonotype: Antigen: not known.

This sequence joins TRBV12-3 or TRBV12-4 and TRBJ1-2, with D maybe TRBD1 (5 bases). Sequencing was done on a sample of PBMCs. The sequence derives from a human donor in good health (CMV status not recorded). Some clones in this sample may be carry-over from other donors' samples. The CDR3 bases are TGTGCCAGCAGTTTCCCTCTTGGGCAGGGCTATGGCTACACCTTC. It translates to CASSFPLGQGYGYTF.